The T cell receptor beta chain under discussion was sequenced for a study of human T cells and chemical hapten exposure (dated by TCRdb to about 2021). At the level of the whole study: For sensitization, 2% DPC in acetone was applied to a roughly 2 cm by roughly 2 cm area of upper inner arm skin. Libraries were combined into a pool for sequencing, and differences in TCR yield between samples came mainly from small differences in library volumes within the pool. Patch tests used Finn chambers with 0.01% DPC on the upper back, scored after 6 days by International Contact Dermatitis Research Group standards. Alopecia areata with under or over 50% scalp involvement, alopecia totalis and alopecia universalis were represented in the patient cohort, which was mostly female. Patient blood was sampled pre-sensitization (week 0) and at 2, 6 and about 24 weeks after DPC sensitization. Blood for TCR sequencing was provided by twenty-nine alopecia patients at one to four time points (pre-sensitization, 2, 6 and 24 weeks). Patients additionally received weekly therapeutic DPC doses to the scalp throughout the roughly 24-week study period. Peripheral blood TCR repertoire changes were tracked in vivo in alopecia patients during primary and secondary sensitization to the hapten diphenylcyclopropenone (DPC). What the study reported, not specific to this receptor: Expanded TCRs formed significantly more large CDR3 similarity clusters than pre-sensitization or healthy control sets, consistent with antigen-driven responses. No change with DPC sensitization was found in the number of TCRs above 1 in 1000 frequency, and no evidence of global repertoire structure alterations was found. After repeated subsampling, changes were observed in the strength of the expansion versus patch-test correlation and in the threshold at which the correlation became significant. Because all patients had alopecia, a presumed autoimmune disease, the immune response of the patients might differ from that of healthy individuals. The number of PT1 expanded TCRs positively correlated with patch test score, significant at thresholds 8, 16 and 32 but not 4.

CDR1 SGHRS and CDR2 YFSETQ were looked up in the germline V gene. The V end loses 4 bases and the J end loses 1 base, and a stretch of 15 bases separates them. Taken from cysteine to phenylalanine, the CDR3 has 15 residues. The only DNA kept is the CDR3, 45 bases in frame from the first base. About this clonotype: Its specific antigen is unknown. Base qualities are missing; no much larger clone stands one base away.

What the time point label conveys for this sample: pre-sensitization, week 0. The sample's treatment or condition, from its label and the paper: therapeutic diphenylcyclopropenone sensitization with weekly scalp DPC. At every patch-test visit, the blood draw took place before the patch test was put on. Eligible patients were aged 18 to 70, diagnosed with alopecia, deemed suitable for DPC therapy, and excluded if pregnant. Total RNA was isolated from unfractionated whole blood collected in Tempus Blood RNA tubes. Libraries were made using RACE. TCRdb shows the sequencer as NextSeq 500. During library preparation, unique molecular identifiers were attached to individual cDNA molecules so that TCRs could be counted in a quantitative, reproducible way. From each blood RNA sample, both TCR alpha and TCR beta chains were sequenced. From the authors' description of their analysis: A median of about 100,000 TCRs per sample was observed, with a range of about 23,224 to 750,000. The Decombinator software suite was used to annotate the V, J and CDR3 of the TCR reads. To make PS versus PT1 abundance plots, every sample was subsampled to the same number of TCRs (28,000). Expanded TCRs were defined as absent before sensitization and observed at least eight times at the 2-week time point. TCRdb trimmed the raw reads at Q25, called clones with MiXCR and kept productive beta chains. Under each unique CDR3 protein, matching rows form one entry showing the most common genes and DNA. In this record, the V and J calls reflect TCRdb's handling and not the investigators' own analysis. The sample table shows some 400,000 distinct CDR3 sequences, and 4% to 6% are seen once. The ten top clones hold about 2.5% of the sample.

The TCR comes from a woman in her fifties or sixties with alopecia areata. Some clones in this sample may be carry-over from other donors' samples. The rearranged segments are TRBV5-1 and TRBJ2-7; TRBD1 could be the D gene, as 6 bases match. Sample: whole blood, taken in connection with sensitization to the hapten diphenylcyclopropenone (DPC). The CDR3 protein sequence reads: CASSRTSQGSYEQYF. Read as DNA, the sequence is TGCGCCAGCAGCCGGACCTCGCAGGGGTCCTACGAGCAGTACTTC.